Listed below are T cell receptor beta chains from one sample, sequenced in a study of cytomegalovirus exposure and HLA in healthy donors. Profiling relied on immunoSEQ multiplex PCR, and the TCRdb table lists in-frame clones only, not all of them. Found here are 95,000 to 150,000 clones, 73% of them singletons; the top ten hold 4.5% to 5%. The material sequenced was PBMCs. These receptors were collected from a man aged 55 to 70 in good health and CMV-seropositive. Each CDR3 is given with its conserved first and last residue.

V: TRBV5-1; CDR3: CASSSLTGLGNTEAFF
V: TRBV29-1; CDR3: CSANGQETQYF
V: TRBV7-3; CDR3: CASSLSGETEAFF
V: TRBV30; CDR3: CAWGRGGGNTIYF
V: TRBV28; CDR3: CASNSAGTGETQYF
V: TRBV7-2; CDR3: CASSRQVGTDSYEQYF
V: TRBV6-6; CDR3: CASSPGQATSYEQYF
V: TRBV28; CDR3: CASRLQTTAEAFF
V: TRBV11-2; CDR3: CASSLSTGVPSYEQYF
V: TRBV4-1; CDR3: CASSHLFDGYTF
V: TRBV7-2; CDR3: CASSLNTGTYNEQFF
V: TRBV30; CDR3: CAWSVREKLFF
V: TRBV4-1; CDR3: CASSQWGKATNEKLFF
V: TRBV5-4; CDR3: CASSLSGGWEDTQYF
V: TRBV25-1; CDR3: CASSEYISGGARDTQYF
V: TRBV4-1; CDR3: CASSQTGLGPWNTIYF
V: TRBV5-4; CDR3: CASSRSLAGGKVTQYF
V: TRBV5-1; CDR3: CASSPEGRAFSYGYTF
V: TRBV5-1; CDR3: CASSLAPEDTIYF
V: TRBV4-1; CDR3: CASSQVSLAVTDTQYF
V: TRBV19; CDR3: CASSKDSLSSYEQYF
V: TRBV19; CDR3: CASRQGQSVTEAFF
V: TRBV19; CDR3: CASSMEPGRNQPQHF
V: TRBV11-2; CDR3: CASSLAYRDRNTEAFF
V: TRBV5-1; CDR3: CASSDKSNTDTQYF
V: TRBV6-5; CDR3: CASSFPGGSYEQYF